This T cell receptor beta chain was recovered during a study of cytomegalovirus exposure and HLA in healthy donors. Study outcomes and limitations: A later analysis linked a missense variant in DCLRE1C to the trimming of TCR beta V and J genes.

The germline CDR1 and CDR2 sequences are SGHVS and FQNEAQ. The CDR3 consists of 16 residues. After removal of 5 bases from V and 3 bases from J, the junction contained 12 bases not matched to a gene. Both 60 Vbeta primers and 13 Jbeta primers went into the PCR. Assay: immunoSEQ multiplex PCR; the TCRdb copy retains only in-frame clones and omits some. Altogether about 180,000 clones are present, roughly 87% being singletons, with the ten largest covering more than 0.5%. This clone was counted once. Its antigen is still unknown. The material sequenced was PBMCs. The chain recombines TRBV7-8 with TRBJ2-7; 8 bases align to TRBD2. This sequence originates from a woman in her forties or fifties in good health and CMV-seronegative. CDR3 region: CASSPTRSGGVYEQYF. CDR3 nucleotide sequence: TGTGCCAGCAGCCCTACAAGGAGCGGGGGCGTCTACGAGCAGTACTTC.